This TCR beta chain came from a study of blood T cell repertoires in COVID-19. Germline V gives CDR1 SGDLS, CDR2 YYNGEE. With 4 bases removed from V and 3 bases from J, the gap between germline ends came to 19 bases. The CDR3 covers 16 residues. Generated by immunoSEQ multiplex PCR, the TCRdb table keeps only in-frame clones and is missing some. The table has roughly 300,000 clones, more than 75% seen once. The gene calls are TRBV9 and TRBJ1-2, with TRBD1 as a possible D gene (5 bases). The origin of this receptor is a woman aged 50 to 60 who had recovered from COVID-19. The sample consisted of peripheral blood. CDR3 in amino acids: CASSSAPGGTYYGYTF. DNA of the CDR3: TGTGCCAGCAGCTCCGCACCGGGGGGGACCTACTATGGCTACACCTTC. Variable domain in full (rest from reference TRBV9 and TRBJ1-2): DSGVTQTPKHLITATGQRVTLRCSPRSGDLSVYWYQQSLDQGLQFLIQYYNGEERAKGNILERFSAQQFPDLHSELNLSSLELGDSALYFCASSSAPGGTYYGYTFGSGTRLTVV.